The 4 T cell receptor beta chains in this list originate from one sample, sequenced in a study of CD4 T cells in relation to SARS-CoV-2 and coronaviruses. CD4+ T cells from unexposed donors were obtained before the COVID-19 pandemic (2011-2018). After less than 11 days of culture, CD4+ T cells were isolated. The antigens these receptors bind are not known. Measured with immunoSEQ multiplex PCR; TCRdb has only the in-frame clones, and not every one. The data contain approximately 18,000 clones, roughly three quarters of them singletons. The sequencing sample was made of CD4+ T cells from PBMCs, cultured in vitro. The receptors stem from a human donor in good health.

J is TRBJ2-5 and V is TRBV6-5; D uncertain. Per the germline V gene, CDR1 is MNHEY and CDR2 is SVGAGI. The CDR3 extends over 14 amino acids. Trimming stripped 0 bases from V and 5 bases from J, with 10 bases between. Here the CDR3 reads CASSYSIISETQYF. As DNA, the CDR3 is TGTGCCAGCAGTTACTCGATCATATCGGAGACCCAGTACTTC.

The gene calls are TRBV11-2 and TRBJ2-3; 8 bases line up with TRBD2. The V and J ends lost 4 bases and 2 bases, in that order; junction bases with no gene match: 5. The CDR3 contains 15 residues. Germline V gives CDR1 SGHAT, CDR2 FQNNGV. This CDR3 reads CASSSMRGDTDTQYF. In DNA form, the CDR3 reads TGTGCCAGCAGCTCGATGCGGGGGGACACAGATACGCAGTATTTT.

This chain uses TRBV6-5 with TRBJ1-2, with D tentatively TRBD1 (5 bases). The V gene's germline CDR1 is MNHEY and CDR2 SVGAGI. V lost 6 bases and J 4 bases, leaving 9 bases between the germline ends. This CDR3 has 12 residues. The chain's CDR3 is CASRIGTYGYTF. The DNA for the CDR3 is TGTGCCAGCAGAATCGGGACCTATGGCTACACCTTC.

The sample holds one count of this clone. A read error may produce the germline difference seen at one junction end. The V and J genes are TRBV7-9 and TRBJ1-6, with D maybe TRBD1 (5 bases). The germline gives CDR1 SEHNR, CDR2 FQNEAQ (reference sequence). The CDR3 runs 12 residues. CDR3 protein: CASSLEGRRICF. The CDR3 bases are TGTGCCAGCAGCTTGGAGGGACGCCGGATTTGCTTT.